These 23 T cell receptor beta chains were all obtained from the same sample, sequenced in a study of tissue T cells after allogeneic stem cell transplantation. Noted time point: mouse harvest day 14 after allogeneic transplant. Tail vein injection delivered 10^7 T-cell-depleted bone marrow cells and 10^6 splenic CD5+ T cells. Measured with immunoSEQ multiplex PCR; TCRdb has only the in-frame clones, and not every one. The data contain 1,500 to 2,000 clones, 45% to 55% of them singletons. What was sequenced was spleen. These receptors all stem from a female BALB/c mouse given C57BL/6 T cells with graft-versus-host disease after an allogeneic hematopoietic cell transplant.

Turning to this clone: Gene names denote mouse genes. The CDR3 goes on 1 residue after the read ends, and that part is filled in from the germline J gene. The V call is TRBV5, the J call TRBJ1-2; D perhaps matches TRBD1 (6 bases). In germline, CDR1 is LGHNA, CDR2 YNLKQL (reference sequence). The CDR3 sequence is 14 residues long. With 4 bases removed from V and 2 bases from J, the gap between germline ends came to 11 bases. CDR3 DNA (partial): TGTGCCAGCAGCCCCCGAGGGGGGAACTCCGACTACACC. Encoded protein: CASSPRGGNSDYT. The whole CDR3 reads CASSPRGGNSDYTF.

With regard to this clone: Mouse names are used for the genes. CDR3 amino acids: CASSGGQGLTGQLYF. CDR3 bases read: TGTGCCAGCAGTGGGGGACAGGGGTTGACCGGGCAGCTCTAC. V and J are TRBV13-1 and TRBJ2-2; 10 nucleotides match TRBD1. The sequence runs out 1 residue before the end of the CDR3; the remainder is reconstructed from the germline J gene. V lost 3 bases and J lost 5; bases outside the gene matches: 4. The CDR3 runs 15 residues. The V gene's germline CDR1 is NSHNY and CDR2 SYGAGN.

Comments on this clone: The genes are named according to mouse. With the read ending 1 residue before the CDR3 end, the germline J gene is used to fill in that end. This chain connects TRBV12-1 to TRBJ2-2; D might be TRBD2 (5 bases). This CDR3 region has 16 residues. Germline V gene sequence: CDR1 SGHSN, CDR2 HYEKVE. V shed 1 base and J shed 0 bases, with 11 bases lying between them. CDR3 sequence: CASSLRGLANTGQLYF. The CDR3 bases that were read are TGTGCCAGCTCTCTGAGAGGACTCGCAAACACCGGGCAGCTCTAC. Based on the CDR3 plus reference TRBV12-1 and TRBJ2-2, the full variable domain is DSGVVQSPRHIIKEKGGRSVLTCIPISGHSNVVWYQQTLGKELKFLIQHYEKVERDKGFLPSRFSVQQFDDYHSEMNMSALELEDSAMYFCASSLRGLANTGQLYFGEGSKLTVL.

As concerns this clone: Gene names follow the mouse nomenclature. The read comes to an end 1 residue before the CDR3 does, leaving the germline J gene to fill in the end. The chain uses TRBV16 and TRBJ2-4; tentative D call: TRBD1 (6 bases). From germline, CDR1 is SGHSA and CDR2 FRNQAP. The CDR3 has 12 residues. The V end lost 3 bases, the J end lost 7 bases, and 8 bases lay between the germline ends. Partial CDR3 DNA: TGTGCAAGCAGCTTCAGGGGCGACACCTTGTAC. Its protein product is CASSFRGDTLY. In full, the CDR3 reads CASSFRGDTLYF.

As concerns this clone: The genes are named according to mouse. The CDR3: CASSLRQGANSDYTF. The CDR3 DNA, read in part, is TGTGCCAGCTCTCTCCGACAGGGGGCAAACTCCGACTACACC. This rearrangement joins TRBV12-2 to TRBJ1-2, with TRBD1 identical over 9 bases. The read is 1 residue too short to cover the CDR3 end, so that end is filled in from the germline J gene. Germline trimming cut 0 bases from V and 0 bases from J; bases unmatched to any gene: 1. CDR1 SGHLS and CDR2 HYDKME come from the germline V gene. The CDR3 runs 15 residues.

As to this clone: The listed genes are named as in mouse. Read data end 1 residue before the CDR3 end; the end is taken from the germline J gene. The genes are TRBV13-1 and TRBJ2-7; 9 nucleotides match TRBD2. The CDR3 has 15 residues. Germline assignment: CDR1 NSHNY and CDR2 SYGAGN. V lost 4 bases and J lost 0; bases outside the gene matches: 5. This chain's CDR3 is CASSMDWGSSYEQYF. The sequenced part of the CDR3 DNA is TGTGCCAGCAGTATGGACTGGGGAAGCTCCTATGAACAGTAC.

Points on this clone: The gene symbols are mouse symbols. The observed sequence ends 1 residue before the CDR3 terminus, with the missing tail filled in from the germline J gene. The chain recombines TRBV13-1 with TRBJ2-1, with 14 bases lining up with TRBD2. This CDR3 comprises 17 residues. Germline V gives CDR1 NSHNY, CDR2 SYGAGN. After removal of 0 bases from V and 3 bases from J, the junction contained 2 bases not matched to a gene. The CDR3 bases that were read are TGTGCCAGCAGTGATGGGGGACTGGGGGGGCGCTATGCTGAGCAGTTC. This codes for CASSDGGLGGRYAEQF. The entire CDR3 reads CASSDGGLGGRYAEQFF.

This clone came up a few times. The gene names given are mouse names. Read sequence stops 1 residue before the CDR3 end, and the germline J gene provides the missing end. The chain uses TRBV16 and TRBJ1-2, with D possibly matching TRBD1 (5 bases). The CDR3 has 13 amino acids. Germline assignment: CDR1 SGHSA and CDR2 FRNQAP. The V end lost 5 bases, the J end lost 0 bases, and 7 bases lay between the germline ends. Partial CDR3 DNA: TGTGCAAGCAGCCGGACAACAAACTCCGACTACACC. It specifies CASSRTTNSDYT. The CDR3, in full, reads CASSRTTNSDYTF.

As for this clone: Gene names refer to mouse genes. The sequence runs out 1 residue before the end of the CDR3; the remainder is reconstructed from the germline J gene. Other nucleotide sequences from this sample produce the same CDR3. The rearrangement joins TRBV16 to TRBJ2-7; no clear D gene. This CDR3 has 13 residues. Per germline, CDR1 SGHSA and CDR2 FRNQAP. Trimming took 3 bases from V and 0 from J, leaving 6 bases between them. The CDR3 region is CASSLVSSYEQYF. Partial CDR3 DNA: TGTGCAAGCAGCTTGGTCAGCTCCTATGAACAGTAC.

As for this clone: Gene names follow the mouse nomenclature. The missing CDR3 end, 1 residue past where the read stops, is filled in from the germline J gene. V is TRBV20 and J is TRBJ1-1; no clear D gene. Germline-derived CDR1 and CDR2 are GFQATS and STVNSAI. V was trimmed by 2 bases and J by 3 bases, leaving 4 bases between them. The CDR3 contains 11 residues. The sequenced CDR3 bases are TGTGGTGCTAGGACAGACACAGAAGTCTTC. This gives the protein CGARTDTEVF. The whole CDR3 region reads CGARTDTEVFF. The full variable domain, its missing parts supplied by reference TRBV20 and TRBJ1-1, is GALVYQYPRRTICKSGTSMRMECQAVGFQATSVAWYRQSPQKTFELIALSTVNSAIKYEQNFTQEKFPISHPNLSFSSMTVLNAYLEDRGLYLCGARTDTEVFFGKGTRLTVV.

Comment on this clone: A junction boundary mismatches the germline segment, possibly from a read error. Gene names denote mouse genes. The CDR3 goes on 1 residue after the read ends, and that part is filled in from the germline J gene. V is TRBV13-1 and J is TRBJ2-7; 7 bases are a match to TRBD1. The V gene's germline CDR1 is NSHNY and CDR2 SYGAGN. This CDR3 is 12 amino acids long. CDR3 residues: CQPWTGVYEQYF. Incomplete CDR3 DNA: TGCCAGCCCTGGACAGGCGTCTATGAACAGTAC.

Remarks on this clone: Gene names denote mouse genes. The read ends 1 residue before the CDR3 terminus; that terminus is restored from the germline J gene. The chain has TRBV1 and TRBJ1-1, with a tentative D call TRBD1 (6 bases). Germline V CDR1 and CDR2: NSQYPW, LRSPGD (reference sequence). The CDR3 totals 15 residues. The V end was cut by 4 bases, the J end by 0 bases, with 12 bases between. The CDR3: CTCSGPGHPNTEVFF. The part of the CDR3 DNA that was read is TGCACCTGCAGTGGTCCGGGACACCCAAACACAGAAGTCTTC.

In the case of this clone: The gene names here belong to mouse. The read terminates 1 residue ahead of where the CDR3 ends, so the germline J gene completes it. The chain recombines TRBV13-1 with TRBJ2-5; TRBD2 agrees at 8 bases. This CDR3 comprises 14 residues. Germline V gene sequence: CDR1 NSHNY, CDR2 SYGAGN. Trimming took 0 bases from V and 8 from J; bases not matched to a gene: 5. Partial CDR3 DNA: TGTGCCAGCAGTGATGGCTGGGGGGCGGCCACCCAGTAC. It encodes CASSDGWGAATQY. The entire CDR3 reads CASSDGWGAATQYF.

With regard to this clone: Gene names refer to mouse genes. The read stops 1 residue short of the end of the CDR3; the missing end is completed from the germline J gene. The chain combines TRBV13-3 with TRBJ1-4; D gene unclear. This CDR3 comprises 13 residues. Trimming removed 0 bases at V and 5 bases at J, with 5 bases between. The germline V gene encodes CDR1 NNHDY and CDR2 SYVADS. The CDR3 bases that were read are TGTGCCAGCAGTGATGAGAGGAACGAAAGATTATTT. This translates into CASSDERNERLF. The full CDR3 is CASSDERNERLFF.

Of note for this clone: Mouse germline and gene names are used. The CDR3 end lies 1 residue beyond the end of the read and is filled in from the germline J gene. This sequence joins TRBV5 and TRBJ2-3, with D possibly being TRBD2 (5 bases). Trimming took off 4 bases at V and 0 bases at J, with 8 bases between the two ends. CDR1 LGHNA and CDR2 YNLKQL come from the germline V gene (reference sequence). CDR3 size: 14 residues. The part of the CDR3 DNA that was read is TGTGCCAGCAGCCCTGGGTCTAGTGCAGAAACGCTGTAT. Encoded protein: CASSPGSSAETLY. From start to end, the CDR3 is CASSPGSSAETLYF.

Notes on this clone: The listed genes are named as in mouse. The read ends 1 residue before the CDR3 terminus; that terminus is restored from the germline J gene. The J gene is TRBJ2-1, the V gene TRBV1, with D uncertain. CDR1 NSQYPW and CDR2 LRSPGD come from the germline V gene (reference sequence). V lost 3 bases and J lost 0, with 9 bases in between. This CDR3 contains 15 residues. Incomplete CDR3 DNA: TGCACCTGCAGTGCTTCGACAAATAACTATGCTGAGCAGTTC. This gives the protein CTCSASTNNYAEQF. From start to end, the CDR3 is CTCSASTNNYAEQFF.

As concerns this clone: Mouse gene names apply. Incomplete CDR3 DNA: TGTGCTAGCAGTAGAGAGGGGGTCGGTCAAAACACCTTGTAC. Its protein product is CASSREGVGQNTLY. In full, the CDR3 is CASSREGVGQNTLYF. V usage is TRBV17 and J usage is TRBJ2-4; D could derive from TRBD1 or TRBD2 (5 bases each). The read finishes 1 residue shy of the CDR3 end, and the germline J gene is used to complete it. V was cut by 0 bases and J by 1 base, with 8 bases left in between. The germline gives CDR1 MNHDT, CDR2 YYDKIL. The CDR3 is made up of 15 amino acids.

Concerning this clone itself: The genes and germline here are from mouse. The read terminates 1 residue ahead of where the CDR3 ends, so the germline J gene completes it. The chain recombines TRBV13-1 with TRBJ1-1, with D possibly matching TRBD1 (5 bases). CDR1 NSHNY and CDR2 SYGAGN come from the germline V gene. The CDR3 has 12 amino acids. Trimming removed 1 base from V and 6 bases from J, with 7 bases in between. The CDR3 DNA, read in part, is TGTGCCAGCAGTGATCCAGGGCCAGAAGTCTTC. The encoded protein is CASSDPGPEVF. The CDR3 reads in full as CASSDPGPEVFF.

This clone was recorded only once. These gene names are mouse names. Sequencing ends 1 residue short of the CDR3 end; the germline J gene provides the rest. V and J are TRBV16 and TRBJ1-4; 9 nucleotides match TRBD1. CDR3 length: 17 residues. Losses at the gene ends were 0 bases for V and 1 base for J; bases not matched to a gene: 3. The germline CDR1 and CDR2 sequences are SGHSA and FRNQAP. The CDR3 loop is CASSLDRDRASNERLFF. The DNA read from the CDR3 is TGTGCAAGCAGCTTAGATAGGGACAGGGCTTCCAACGAAAGATTATTT. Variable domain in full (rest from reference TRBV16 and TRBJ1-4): NAGVIQTPRHKVTGKGQEATLWCEPISGHSAVFWYRQTIVQGLEFLTYFRNQAPIDDSGMPKERFSAQMPNQSHSTLKIQSTQPQDSAVYLCASSLDRDRASNERLFFGHGTKLSVL.

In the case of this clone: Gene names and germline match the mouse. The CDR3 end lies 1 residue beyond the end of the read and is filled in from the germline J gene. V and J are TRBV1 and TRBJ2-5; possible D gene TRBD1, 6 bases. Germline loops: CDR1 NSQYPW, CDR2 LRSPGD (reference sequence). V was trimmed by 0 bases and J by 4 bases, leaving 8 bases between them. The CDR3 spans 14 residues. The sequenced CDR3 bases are TGCACCTGCAGTGCAGAACAGGGAAAAGACACCCAGTAC. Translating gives CTCSAEQGKDTQY. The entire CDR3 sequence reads CTCSAEQGKDTQYF.

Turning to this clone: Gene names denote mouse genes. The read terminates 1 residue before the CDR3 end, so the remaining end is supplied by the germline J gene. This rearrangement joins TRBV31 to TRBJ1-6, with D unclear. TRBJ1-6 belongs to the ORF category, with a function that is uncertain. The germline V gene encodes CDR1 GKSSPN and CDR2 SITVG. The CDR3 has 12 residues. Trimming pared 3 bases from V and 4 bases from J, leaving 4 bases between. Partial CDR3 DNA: TGTGCCTGGAGCCGATATAATTCGCCCCTCTAC. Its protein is CAWSRYNSPLY. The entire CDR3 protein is CAWSRYNSPLYF.

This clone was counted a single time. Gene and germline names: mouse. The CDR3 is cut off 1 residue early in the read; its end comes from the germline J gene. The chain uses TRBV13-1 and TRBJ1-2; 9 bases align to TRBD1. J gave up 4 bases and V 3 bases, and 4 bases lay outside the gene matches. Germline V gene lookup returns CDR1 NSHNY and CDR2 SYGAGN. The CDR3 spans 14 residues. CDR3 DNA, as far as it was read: TGTGCCAGCAGTGTCACAGGGGGCGGCTCCGACTACACC. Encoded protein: CASSVTGGGSDYT. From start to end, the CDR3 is CASSVTGGGSDYTF.

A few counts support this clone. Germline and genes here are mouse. CDR3 DNA, as far as it was read: TGTGCCAGCAGCCAAGCCGGGAATTCGCCCCTCTAC. Translating gives CASSQAGNSPLY. The complete CDR3 reads CASSQAGNSPLYF. The chain carries TRBV5 and TRBJ1-6; D unresolved. Coverage ceases 1 residue before the CDR3 finishes, and the germline J gene fills in the end. TRBJ1-6 is an ORF for which the function is uncertain. The CDR3 is made up of 13 amino acids. CDR1 and CDR2 from the germline V gene are LGHNA and YNLKQL (reference sequence). The V and J ends lost 1 base and 7 bases respectively, with 5 bases between them.